This T cell receptor beta chain appears in the sequencing data of a study of blood T cells in healthy people across ages. Study observations and caveats: Diversity was higher, and naive CD4+ cells more numerous, in long-lived donors than in aged donors.

With a J-beta primer mix and a sample-barcoded 5' primer, a second PCR ran about 6 to 11 cycles. TCRdb re-analysed the 5' RACE reads in MiXCR, keeping a single row per CDR3 protein. The sample carries 600,000 or so distinct CDR3 sequences, approximately 30% recorded once. Regarding this clonotype: The target antigen is unknown. At one of its ends the junction is not consistent with the germline gene, which may arise from a read error.

Material for sequencing was blood. This clonotype was sampled from a woman older than 75 in good health.

This CDR3 reads CASESSSGANVRTF. CDR3 nucleotides: TGCGCTTCCGAGTCCAGTTCTGGGGCCAACGTCCGGACTTTC. V gene TRBV5-1 combines with J gene TRBJ2-6, with a possible D match to TRBD1 (5 bases). The CDR3 covers 14 residues. CDR1 SGHRS and CDR2 YFSETQ come from the germline V gene.